Included here is one T cell receptor beta chain sequence, with context. The germline V and J ends were trimmed by 4 bases and 3 bases, with 13 bases remaining between them. CDR3 size: 15 residues. Germline V gene data show CDR1 as MNHEY and CDR2 as SMNVEV (reference sequence). This entry comes from a study of cytomegalovirus exposure and HLA in healthy donors. Both 60 Vbeta primers and 13 Jbeta primers went into the PCR. Some clones are missing from TCRdb's copy, which holds only in-frame ones; the method was immunoSEQ multiplex PCR. This table has more than 95,000 clones, around 75% appearing once. This chain joins TRBV27 and TRBJ1-5, with a weak D call TRBD1 (6 bases). The specimen sequenced was PBMCs. The clonotype was recovered from a man aged 35-49 years in good health and CMV-seronegative. CDR3 protein: CASSYGRGYNQPQHF. Here the CDR3 DNA reads TGTGCCAGCAGTTACGGGAGGGGGTACAATCAGCCCCAGCATTTT.